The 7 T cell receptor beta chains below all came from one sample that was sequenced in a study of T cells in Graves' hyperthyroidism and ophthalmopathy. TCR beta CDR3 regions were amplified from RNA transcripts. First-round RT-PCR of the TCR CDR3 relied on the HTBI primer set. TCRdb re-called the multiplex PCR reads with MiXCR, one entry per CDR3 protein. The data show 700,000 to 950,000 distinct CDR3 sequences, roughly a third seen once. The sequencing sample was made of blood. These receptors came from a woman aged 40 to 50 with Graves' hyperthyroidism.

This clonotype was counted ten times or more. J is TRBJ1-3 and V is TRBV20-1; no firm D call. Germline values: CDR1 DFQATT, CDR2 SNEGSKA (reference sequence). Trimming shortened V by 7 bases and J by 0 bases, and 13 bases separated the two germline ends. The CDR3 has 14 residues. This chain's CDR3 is CSVRDPFSGNTIYF. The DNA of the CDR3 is TGCAGTGTTAGGGATCCCTTCTCTGGAAACACCATATATTTT.

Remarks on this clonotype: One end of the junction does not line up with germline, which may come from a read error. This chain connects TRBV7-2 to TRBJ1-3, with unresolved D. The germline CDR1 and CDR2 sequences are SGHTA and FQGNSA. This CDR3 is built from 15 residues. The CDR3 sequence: CASSLAAQVGDTIYF. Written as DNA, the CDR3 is TGTGCCAGCAGCTTAGCGGCCCAGGTTGGAGACACCATATATTTT. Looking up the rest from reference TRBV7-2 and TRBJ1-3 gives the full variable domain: GAGVSQSPSNKVTEKGKDVELRCDPISGHTALYWYRQSLGQGLEFLIYFQGNSAPDKSGLPSDRFSAERTGGSVSTLTIQRTQQEDSAVYLCASSLAAQVGDTIYFGEGSWLTVV.

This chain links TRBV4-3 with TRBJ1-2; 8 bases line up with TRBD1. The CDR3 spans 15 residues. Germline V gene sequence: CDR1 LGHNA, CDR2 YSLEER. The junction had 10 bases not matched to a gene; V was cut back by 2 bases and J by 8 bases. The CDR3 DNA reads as TGCGCCAGCAGCCAATCCGGGACAGGACTTGGCGGCTACACCTTC. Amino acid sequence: CASSQSGTGLGGYTF.

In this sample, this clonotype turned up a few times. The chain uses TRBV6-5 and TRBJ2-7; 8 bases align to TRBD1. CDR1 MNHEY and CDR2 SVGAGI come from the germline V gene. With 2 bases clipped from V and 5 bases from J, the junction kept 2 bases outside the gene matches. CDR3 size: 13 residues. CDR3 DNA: TGTGCCAGCAGTTACGCGGACAGGGACGAGCAGTACTTC. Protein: CASSYADRDEQYF.

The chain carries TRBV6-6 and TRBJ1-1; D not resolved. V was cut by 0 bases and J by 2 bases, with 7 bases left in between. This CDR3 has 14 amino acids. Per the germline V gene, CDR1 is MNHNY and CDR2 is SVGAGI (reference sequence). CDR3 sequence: CASSYSSINTEAFF. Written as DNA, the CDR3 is TGTGCCAGCAGTTACTCTAGCATTAACACTGAAGCTTTCTTT.

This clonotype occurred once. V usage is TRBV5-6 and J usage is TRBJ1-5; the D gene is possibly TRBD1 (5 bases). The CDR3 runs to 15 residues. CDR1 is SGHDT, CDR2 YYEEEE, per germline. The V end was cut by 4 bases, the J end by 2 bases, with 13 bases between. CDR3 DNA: TGTGCCAGCAGCCCGATCGGGGCAGGCAATCAGCCCCAGCATTTT. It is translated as CASSPIGAGNQPQHF.

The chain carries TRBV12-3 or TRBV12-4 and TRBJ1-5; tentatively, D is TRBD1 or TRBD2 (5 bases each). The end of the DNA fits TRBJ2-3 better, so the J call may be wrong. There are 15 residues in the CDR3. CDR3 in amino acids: CASGFLGTLTDTQYF. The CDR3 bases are TGTGCCAGCGGATTCCTAGGGACCCTCACAGATACGCAGTATTTT.